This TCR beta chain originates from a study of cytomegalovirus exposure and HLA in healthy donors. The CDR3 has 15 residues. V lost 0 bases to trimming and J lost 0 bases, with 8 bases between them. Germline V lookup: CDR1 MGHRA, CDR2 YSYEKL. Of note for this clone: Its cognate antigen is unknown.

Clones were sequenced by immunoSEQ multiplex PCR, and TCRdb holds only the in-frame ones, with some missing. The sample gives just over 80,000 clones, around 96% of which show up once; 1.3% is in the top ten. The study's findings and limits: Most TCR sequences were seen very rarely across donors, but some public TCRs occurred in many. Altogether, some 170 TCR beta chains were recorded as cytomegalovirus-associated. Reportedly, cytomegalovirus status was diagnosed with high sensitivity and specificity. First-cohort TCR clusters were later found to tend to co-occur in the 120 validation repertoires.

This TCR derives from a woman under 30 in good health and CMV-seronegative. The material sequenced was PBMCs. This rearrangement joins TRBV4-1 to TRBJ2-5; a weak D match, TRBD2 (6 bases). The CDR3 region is CASSQDRTNQETQYF. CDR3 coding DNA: TGCGCCAGCAGCCAAGACCGGACTAACCAAGAGACCCAGTACTTC.